Below are 2 T cell receptor beta chains sequenced from a single sample in a study of T cells in localized non-small cell lung cancer. Sequencing was performed with immunoSEQ multiplex PCR; in TCRdb, only in-frame clones are kept and a portion is missing. The sample has around 91,000 clones, about 91% seen once. The sample was peripheral blood, taken before any cancer treatment. All receptors derive from a man between 40 and 70 years old with stage I squamous cell lung carcinoma.

The rearrangement joins TRBV5-4 to TRBJ2-5, with 8 nucleotides matching TRBD1. Per the germline V gene, CDR1 is SGHNT and CDR2 is YYREEE (reference sequence). V shed 4 bases and J 5 bases; nucleotides not matched to a gene: 7. The CDR3 has 14 amino acids. The DNA of the CDR3 is TGTGCCAGCAGCCCCCCAGGGGGCGCGGAGACCCAGTACTTC. It codes for CASSPPGGAETQYF. Filled out from reference TRBV5-4 and TRBJ2-5, the complete variable domain reads ETGVTQSPTHLIKTRGQQVTLRCSSQSGHNTVSWYQQALGQGPQFIFQYYREEENGRGNFPPRFSGLQFPNYSSELNVNALELDDSALYLCASSPPGGAETQYFGPGTRLLVL.

V gene TRBV28 combines with J gene TRBJ2-5; the match to TRBD2 covers 7 bases. The CDR3 runs 14 residues. Germline CDR1 and CDR2: MDHEN and SYDVKM. J was trimmed by 4 bases and V by 6 bases; bases with no gene match: 8. CDR3 nucleotide sequence: TGTGCCAGCAGCCCGGGGGGTCTCAGAGAGACCCAGTACTTC. This translates into CASSPGGLRETQYF. Using reference TRBV28 and TRBJ2-5 for the parts outside the CDR3, the full variable domain is DVKVTQSSRYLVKRTGEKVFLECVQDMDHENMFWYRQDPGLGLRLIYFSYDVKMKEKGDIPEGYSVSREKKERFSLILESASTNQTSMYLCASSPGGLRETQYFGPGTRLLVL.